This TCR beta chain was identified in a study of human T cells and chemical hapten exposure. V lost 2 bases and J 4 bases, leaving 5 bases between the germline ends. CDR3 length equals 13 residues. CDR1 MNHNY and CDR2 SVGAGI come from the germline V gene (reference sequence). From the RACE reads, TCRdb called clonotypes with MiXCR, one entry per CDR3 protein. The table includes fewer than 70,000 distinct CDR3 sequences, approximately 9.9% detected once. Described time point: pre-sensitization, week 0. Treatment noted: therapeutic diphenylcyclopropenone sensitization with weekly scalp DPC. The sample was whole blood, taken in connection with sensitization to the hapten diphenylcyclopropenone (DPC). The sequence was obtained from a woman in her forties or fifties with alopecia areata. Some clones in this sample may be carry-over from other donors' samples. The rearrangement links TRBV6-6 to TRBJ1-4; D unclear. The CDR3 spells CASSYQSNEKLFF. Here the CDR3 DNA reads TGTGCCAGCAGTTACCAAAGTAATGAAAAACTGTTTTTT.